The clone carrying this T cell receptor beta chain was seen ten or more times. Its antigen remains unknown. The CDR3 end lies 3 residues beyond the end of the read and is filled in from the germline J gene. This sample is drawn from a study of T cell clonality in common variable immunodeficiency. Study-level points and caveats: Shared TCRbeta clones were fewer between CVID subjects than controls. CVID patient heterogeneity limited repertoire-clinical complication correlations.

Method: immunoSEQ multiplex PCR; TCRdb's copy keeps in-frame clones and lacks some. The table records around 40,000 clones without singletons, the ten largest covering 2.5% to 3%. The trim removed 8 bases at V and 4 bases at J, leaving 9 bases unmatched. The CDR3 spans 15 residues. Germline loops: CDR1 SQVTM, CDR2 ANQGSEA. The clonotype was recovered from a person between 18 and 69 years old in good health. The chain is built from TRBV29-1 and TRBJ2-3; 13 bases match TRBD2. Sequenced input: peripheral blood mononuclear cells. CDR3 protein: CSLYLTSGGPDTQYF. CDR3 DNA, as far as it was read: TGCAGCTTATACCTGACTAGCGGGGGGCCAGATACG.